This TCR beta chain was captured by sequencing in a study of blood T cell repertoires in COVID-19 (dated by TCRdb to about 2020). Regarding the complete study: Collaborator samples came from the United States, Italy and Spain and covered acute and convalescent phases of COVID-19. The material from the prospective study consisted of cDNA or gDNA derived from T cells, B-cell-depleted T cells, or PBMCs. Deeply sampled blood TCRbeta repertoires from subjects exposed to, actively infected with, or recovered from COVID-19 were included in the dataset. The repertoires were released in a freely available public database meant as a resource for research on the immune response to SARS-CoV-2. Samples were obtained from the ongoing ImmuneRACE study (first 160 participants) and from about 1,300 subjects provided by 6 global collaborators. Sample metadata almost always included a de-identified subject ID, COVID-19 status, age in years and sex. Where HLA class I and class II types were available, the types were taken from metadata supplied by the sample provider, not from assay-based typing.

As concerns this clone: Its binding antigen is unknown. Per-base quality was not reported, and no clone a single base away is much larger than it.

Measured from the cysteine to the phenylalanine, the CDR3 is 14 residues long. Only CDR3 DNA is held: 42 bases, read in frame from base 1. The germline V gene specifies MGHDK as CDR1 and SYGVNS as CDR2. Cut back by 5 bases and 1 base, the V and J ends lie 11 bases apart. Collaborating institutions collected whole blood in K2EDTA tubes following their own protocols. For TCRbeta analysis, collaborators shipped samples in one of three forms: frozen whole blood, isolated PBMCs, or DNA extracted from either of those sample types. What the work shows at the level of the full study, not this receptor alone: Clinical and demographic metadata were provided uncurated, with the amount varying by source and participant.

The immunoSEQ Assay, a bias-controlled multiplex PCR, was used to amplify TCRbeta CDR3 regions from genomic DNA. The paper's data handling went like this. The number of nucleated cells in each sample was estimated by amplification of reference gene primers within the assay. To quantify the absolute abundance of each unique TCRbeta CDR3 rearrangement, sequence reads were collapsed and filtered. For each sample, productive Simpson clonality was calculated as the square root of Simpson's diversity index over productive rearrangements. The immuneACCESS repertoire file appears here via TCRdb, limited to in-frame rearrangements. These files lack a portion of the clones; in checked studies, under half of the deficit traces to unresolved V genes, and the cause of the others is not known. The V and J calls and clone size were taken over from that table, and D and trimming were inferred from the DNA. This sample has 200,000 to 250,000 clones in its table, and about 84% of those were observed once. The leading ten clones occupy roughly an eighth of the sample.

Recombination connected TRBV25-1 to TRBJ1-1; tentative D gene TRBD1, with 6 bases matching. The sample was peripheral blood. The sequence was obtained from an elderly man with acute or convalescent COVID-19. The DNA reads as follows: TGTGCCAGCAGTCCCAGGGGATCGAACACTGAAGCTTTCTTT. This is translated as CASSPRGSNTEAFF.